Shown below are 13 T cell receptor beta chains from a single sample sequenced in a study of Graves' ophthalmopathy and Graves' hyperthyroidism. Amplifying from RNA transcripts, the study obtained TCR beta CDR3 regions. In the first round, RT-PCR was carried out with HTBI primers, and a multiplex PCR formed the second round. TCRdb re-analysed the multiplex PCR reads in MiXCR, keeping a single row per CDR3 protein. Seen here are about 180,000 distinct CDR3 sequences, more than 30% observed once, and the top ten hold 5.8%. Material for sequencing was peripheral blood. The source of these receptors is a woman in her forties with Graves' ophthalmopathy.

J is TRBJ1-1 and V is TRBV11-2; D is perhaps TRBD1 (5 bases). Germline values: CDR1 SGHAT, CDR2 FQNNGV. V lost 0 bases to trimming and J lost 0 bases, with 11 bases between them. The CDR3 contains 16 residues. The CDR3 DNA reads TGTGCCAGCAGCTTAGAGGGCAGGGTATTGAACACTGAAGCTTTCTTT. Translated: CASSLEGRVLNTEAFF.

The table lists this clonotype with many counts. The chain has TRBV28 and TRBJ2-2; no clear D. This CDR3 contains 15 residues. Per germline, CDR1 MDHEN and CDR2 SYDVKM. V lost 3 bases and J 5 bases, leaving 13 bases between the germline ends. The DNA of the CDR3 is TGTGCCAGCAGTTTTGGAGTGGGTCGGACCGGGGAGCTGTTTTTT. Translated: CASSFGVGRTGELFF.

This clonotype was counted ten times or more. The chain recombines TRBV7-9 with TRBJ2-7; perhaps D is TRBD1 or TRBD2 (5 bases each). This CDR3 is built from 14 residues. Germline V lookup: CDR1 SEHNR, CDR2 FQNEAQ (reference sequence). Between the trimmed V and J ends, which lost 5 bases and 2 bases, there was a span of 13 bases. CDR3 nucleotide sequence: TGTGCCAGCAGCGTCGGGACCACGACCTACGAGCAGTACTTC. Its translation is CASSVGTTTYEQYF.

This clonotype occurred many times. The chain is built from TRBV2 and TRBJ2-4; D might be TRBD2 (7 bases). The CDR3 spans 15 residues. The V gene lost 8 bases and the J gene lost 0 bases, with 14 bases spanning the gap. Germline CDR1 is SNHLY and CDR2 is FYNNEI. For the CDR3, the DNA is TGTGCCAGCCGGGGGGCCCGTCTAGCCAAAAACATTCAGTACTTC. Protein: CASRGARLAKNIQYF.

This clonotype has ten or more counts. The V and J genes are TRBV27 and TRBJ1-2; D gene uncertain. CDR1 and CDR2 from the germline V gene are MNHEY and SMNVEV (reference sequence). Trimming left V 2 bases short and J 8 bases short, with 12 bases between. This CDR3 has 13 amino acids. CDR3 sequence (DNA): TGTGCCAGCAGTTTAAGAGGCCCTTTAGGCTACACCTTC. This codes for CASSLRGPLGYTF.

The sample holds one count of this clonotype. The gene calls are TRBV27 and TRBJ2-5; D not resolved. The length of the CDR3 is 13 residues. Germline CDR1 reads MNHEY; CDR2 reads SMNVEV (reference sequence). Deletions cut 7 bases from V and 5 bases from J, with 14 bases between. As DNA, the CDR3 is TGTGCCAGCATCGACTTGCTCGGGGAGACCCAGTACTTC. Encoded protein: CASIDLLGETQYF.

J is TRBJ2-7 and V is TRBV12-3 or TRBV12-4; 9 bases are shared with TRBD1. The CDR3 extends over 14 amino acids. Trimming at V came to 4 bases and at J to 5 bases, leaving 6 bases not matched to a gene. The CDR3 DNA reads TGTGCCAGCAGTTGGGGGACAGGGAGCAACGAGCAGTACTTC. It is translated as CASSWGTGSNEQYF.

The gene calls are TRBV6-2 or TRBV6-3 and TRBJ2-7; 10 bases align to TRBD2. Unmatched junction bases numbered 11, after V lost 0 bases and J lost 3 bases. This CDR3 has 18 amino acids. The germline V gene has CDR1 MNHEY and CDR2 SVGEGT. This CDR3 is CASSYSRVRLAGNYEQYF. The CDR3 coding sequence is TGTGCCAGCAGTTACTCCCGCGTGAGACTAGCGGGTAACTACGAGCAGTACTTC.

In its sample, this clonotype was seen many times. The genes are TRBV7-2 and TRBJ2-4, with TRBD2 matching 7 bases. The CDR3 has 20 residues. The V segment lost 2 bases and the J segment 0 bases; nucleotides outside the gene matches: 16. Germline CDR1 and CDR2: SGHTA and FQGNSA. The CDR3 DNA is TGTGCCAGCAGCTTAAGTCGTGGGGAGGGGCCTTCTTTAGCCAAAAACATTCAGTACTTC. As protein: CASSLSRGEGPSLAKNIQYF.

The gene calls are TRBV2 and TRBJ1-6; D remains unclear. The CDR3 length is 12 residues. V lost 7 bases to trimming and J lost 5 bases, with 6 bases between them. Germline V gene lookup returns CDR1 SNHLY and CDR2 FYNNEI. The CDR3 DNA follows: TGTGCCAGCACGAAGGATAATTCACCCCTCCACTTT. Encoded protein: CASTKDNSPLHF.

In its sample, this clonotype is medium-sized. The chain combines TRBV6-5 with TRBJ1-5; 10 bases are shared with TRBD1. This CDR3 has 16 residues. The J segment lost 3 bases and the V segment lost 5 bases, leaving 7 bases of the junction unmatched. Per the germline V gene, CDR1 is MNHEY and CDR2 is SVGAGI. CDR3 loop: CASSQRTGGINQPQHF. The CDR3 DNA sequence: TGTGCCAGCAGTCAGAGGACAGGGGGGATCAATCAGCCCCAGCATTTT.

The chain uses TRBV28 and TRBJ1-1; 9 bases agree with TRBD1. This CDR3 comprises 14 residues. Germline V lookup: CDR1 MDHEN, CDR2 SYDVKM. Losses at the gene ends were 6 bases for V and 3 bases for J; bases not matched to a gene: 5. The CDR3 here is CASSRDREHTEAFF. CDR3 coding DNA: TGTGCCAGCAGCCGGGACAGGGAGCACACTGAAGCTTTCTTT.

Points on this clonotype: Germline and junction disagree at one end, which may indicate a read error. CDR3 nucleotide sequence: TGTGCCACCAGTGAGTCCCAGCGGTGGTTTTTT. Encoded protein: CATSESQRWFF. J is TRBJ2-2 and V is TRBV12-3 or TRBV12-4; TRBD2 might be the D (5 bases). The CDR3 sequence is 11 residues long.